Included here is one T cell receptor beta chain sequence, with context. Its target is unknown. This specimen comes from a study of vaccination effects on CD4 cells after COVID-19. ViraFEST used viral peptide pools to expand antigen-specific CD4+ T cells before sequencing. CD4+ T cells were isolated after around 9 days of culture. The study found no prior SARS-CoV-2 infection in the vaccine recipients, who tested negative for nucleocapsid antibodies. With 0 bases clipped from V and 7 bases from J, the junction kept 5 bases outside the gene matches. Germline CDR1 GTSNPN, CDR2 SVGIG (reference sequence). The CDR3 is 13 amino acids. Sequencing used immunoSEQ multiplex PCR; TCRdb keeps in-frame clones, though not all of them. The sample lists approximately 74,000 clones; around 79% were seen once.

The V call is TRBV30, the J call TRBJ2-7; 8 bases line up with TRBD1. Sample: CD4+ T cells from PBMCs cultured with HCoV-NL63 spike peptides, taken before COVID-19 vaccination. The sequence derives from a human donor who received a COVID-19 vaccine. CDR3 DNA sequence: TGTGCCTGGAGTGTGGACAGGGACGGGGAGCAGTACGTC. This gives the protein CAWSVDRDGEQYV.